The 26 T cell receptor beta chains reported below all come from one sample, sequenced in a study of cytomegalovirus exposure and HLA in healthy donors. The PCR made use of 60 Vbeta and 13 Jbeta primers. Method: immunoSEQ multiplex PCR; TCRdb's copy keeps in-frame clones and lacks some. The sample lists approximately 140,000 clones; around 80% were seen once. Source material: PBMCs. The receptors shown here come from a man younger than 35 in good health and CMV-seropositive.

This chain joins TRBV5-1 and TRBJ2-4; a weak D match, TRBD1 (6 bases). Germline CDR1 is SGHRS and CDR2 is YFSETQ. Trimming cost V 4 bases and J 8 bases, with 13 bases left between them. This CDR3 has 13 residues. The CDR3 DNA reads as TGCGCCAGCAGCACCACAGGGTCGGACATTCAGTACTTC. It codes for CASSTTGSDIQYF. The variable domain in full, completed from reference TRBV5-1 and TRBJ2-4, reads KAGVTQTPRYLIKTRGQQVTLSCSPISGHRSVSWYQQTPGQGLQFLFEYFSETQRNKGNFPGRFSGRQFSNSRSEMNVSTLELGDSALYLCASSTTGSDIQYFGAGTRLSVL.

The genes are TRBV5-1 and TRBJ2-5; 9 nucleotides line up with TRBD1. TRBJ2-7 matches the DNA end more closely, so the J call is doubtful. Germline CDR1 SGHRS, CDR2 YFSETQ. CDR3 size: 15 residues. In DNA form, the CDR3 reads TGCGCCAGCAGCTCGAGGCCGGGACAGGGCACCGAGCAGTACTTC. This encodes CASSSRPGQGTEQYF.

This clone was observed once. The chain's CDR3 is CASSLDGRAYAFF. CDR3 nucleotide sequence: TGCGCCAGCAGCTTGGATGGCAGGGCCTACGCTTTCTTT. The chain recombines TRBV5-1 with TRBJ1-1; possibly TRBD1 for D (5 bases). Germline CDR1 and CDR2: SGHRS and YFSETQ. V gave up 0 bases and J gave up 11 bases, with 14 bases separating them. The CDR3 sequence is 13 residues long.

V is TRBV28 and J is TRBJ2-5; D not certain. The CDR3 contains 12 residues. The germline V and J ends were trimmed by 4 bases and 7 bases, with 10 bases remaining between them. Germline-derived CDR1 and CDR2 are MDHEN and SYDVKM. The CDR3 coding sequence is TGTGCCAGCAGTTCCAATTATAGGACCCAGTACTTC. Protein product: CASSSNYRTQYF.

V is TRBV25-1 and J is TRBJ2-5; TRBD2 might be the D (5 bases). The J call is doubtful: the DNA matches TRBJ2-7 better. Per the germline V gene, CDR1 is MGHDK and CDR2 is SYGVNS. This CDR3 comprises 11 residues. The CDR3 DNA follows: TGTGCCAGCAGGGCGGGCTACGAGCAGTACTTC. It translates to CASRAGYEQYF.

This clone was observed once. This chain links TRBV5-4 with TRBJ1-2; D remains ambiguous. V was cut by 3 bases and J by 5 bases, with 20 bases left in between. This CDR3 has 16 amino acids. Germline CDR1 SGHNT, CDR2 YYREEE (reference sequence). CDR3 amino acids: CASSSSEGSLDYGYTF. CDR3 nucleotide sequence: TGTGCCAGCAGCTCCTCCGAGGGTTCGTTGGATTATGGCTACACCTTC.

This clone came up a few times. The chain carries TRBV6-5 and TRBJ1-1, with TRBD1 identical over 7 bases. The germline V gene has CDR1 MNHEY and CDR2 SVGAGI. V shed 4 bases, J shed 4 bases, and the junction held 9 bases outside the gene matches. There are 15 residues in the CDR3. This chain's CDR3 is CASSLKQGWATEAFF. DNA of the CDR3: TGTGCCAGCAGTTTAAAACAGGGGTGGGCCACTGAAGCTTTCTTT.

J is TRBJ2-7 and V is TRBV5-5, with D maybe TRBD2 (5 bases). V was trimmed by 4 bases and J by 2 bases, leaving 7 bases between them. The CDR3 length is 12 residues. Germline V gives CDR1 SGHKS, CDR2 YYEKEE (reference sequence). CDR3 residues: CASSLGAYEQYF. The DNA for the CDR3 is TGTGCCAGCAGCCTCGGGGCCTACGAGCAGTACTTC.

J is TRBJ2-7 and V is TRBV4-1; a weak D match, TRBD1 (5 bases). This CDR3 region has 16 residues. Germline values: CDR1 MGHRA, CDR2 YSYEKL. V gave up 4 bases and J gave up 0 bases, with 16 bases separating them. This chain's CDR3 is CASSPLGLPTSYEQYF. CDR3 coding DNA: TGCGCCAGCAGCCCCTTGGGGCTACCAACCTCCTACGAGCAGTACTTC.

The chain couples TRBV27 to TRBJ2-1, with D hard to call. V lost 5 bases to trimming and J lost 4 bases, with 6 bases between them. The CDR3 spans 12 residues. The germline gives CDR1 MNHEY, CDR2 SMNVEV (reference sequence). The CDR3 reads CASSPRYNEQFF. DNA of the CDR3: TGTGCCAGCAGTCCCCGGTACAATGAGCAGTTCTTC.

This sequence joins TRBV4-1 and TRBJ1-1; 10 nucleotides agree with TRBD1. Germline CDR1 MGHRA, CDR2 YSYEKL. Unmatched junction bases numbered 8, after V lost 1 base and J lost 6 bases. The CDR3 has 16 residues. CDR3 in amino acids: CASSQGGQGFYPEAFF. DNA of the CDR3: TGCGCCAGCAGCCAAGGGGGACAGGGGTTCTATCCTGAAGCTTTCTTT.

V and J are TRBV7-9 and TRBJ2-7; 11 nucleotides line up with TRBD2. The CDR3 has 15 amino acids. Trimming cost V 5 bases and J 3 bases; bases outside gene matches: 6. From germline, CDR1 is SEHNR and CDR2 FQNEAQ (reference sequence). The CDR3: CASSPLTSGIYEQYF. The CDR3 nucleotides read TGTGCCAGCAGCCCGTTGACTAGCGGGATCTACGAGCAGTACTTC.

The gene calls are TRBV9 and TRBJ2-7, with 7 bases lining up with TRBD2. Germline CDR1 and CDR2: SGDLS and YYNGEE. The CDR3 runs to 16 residues. V was clipped by 3 bases and J by 3 bases; unmatched bases: 12. The CDR3 is CASSEGMGAGNYEQYF. The CDR3 DNA sequence: TGTGCCAGCAGCGAGGGGATGGGAGCGGGGAACTACGAGCAGTACTTC.

This sequence joins TRBV9 and TRBJ2-2, with 7 bases fitting TRBD2. The CDR3 totals 18 residues. CDR1 is SGDLS, CDR2 YYNGEE, per germline. V dropped 4 bases and J dropped 4; count of bases not matched to a gene: 16. The CDR3 protein is CASSPNPRLAQGTGELFF. The CDR3 region has the DNA TGTGCCAGCAGCCCCAACCCACGACTAGCCCAGGGCACCGGGGAGCTGTTTTTT.

The chain couples TRBV28 to TRBJ2-5, with D perhaps TRBD1 (5 bases). Looked up from germline, CDR1 is MDHEN and CDR2 is SYDVKM. This CDR3 has 13 residues. Trimming removed 5 bases at V and 5 bases at J, with 12 bases between. CDR3 region: CASSLRGAETQYF. As DNA, the CDR3 is TGTGCCAGCAGTCTACGTGGGGCGGAGACCCAGTACTTC.

V usage is TRBV6-1 and J usage is TRBJ2-7, with TRBD2 matching over 7 bases. The V gene's germline CDR1 is MNHNS and CDR2 SASEGT. After removal of 2 bases from V and 5 bases from J, the junction contained 9 bases not matched to a gene. This CDR3 has 15 amino acids. The CDR3 sequence: CASSERLAGAHEQYF. CDR3 coding DNA: TGTGCCAGCAGTGAAAGGCTCGCGGGAGCTCACGAGCAGTACTTC.

This chain connects TRBV4-1 to TRBJ2-1, with TRBD2 matching 12 bases. V dropped 1 base and J dropped 5; count of bases not matched to a gene: 3. CDR3 size: 16 residues. CDR1 and CDR2 from the germline V gene are MGHRA and YSYEKL. The CDR3 sequence is CASSQAPSGRDNEQFF. The DNA of the CDR3 is TGCGCCAGCAGCCAAGCCCCTAGCGGGAGGGACAATGAGCAGTTCTTC.

The V call is TRBV15, the J call TRBJ2-1, with 10 bases matching TRBD2. Germline V gene data show CDR1 as LNHNV and CDR2 as YYDKDF (reference sequence). The CDR3 covers 16 residues. Unmatched junction bases numbered 6, after V lost 0 bases and J lost 7 bases. Here the CDR3 reads CATSRDSSGRSNEQFF. The DNA of the CDR3 is TGTGCCACCAGCAGAGATTCTAGCGGGAGATCAAATGAGCAGTTCTTC.

J is TRBJ2-7 and V is TRBV11-2, with TRBD2 matching over 9 bases. The CDR3 consists of 14 residues. Germline V gene lookup returns CDR1 SGHAT and CDR2 FQNNGV. V gave up 4 bases and J gave up 2 bases; unmatched junction bases: 3. CDR3 in amino acids: CASSSAGGTYEQYF. CDR3 DNA: TGTGCCAGCAGCTCTGCGGGAGGGACCTACGAGCAGTACTTC.

J is TRBJ2-7 and V is TRBV7-9; the match to TRBD1 covers 8 bases. J lost 1 base, V lost 5 bases, and 7 bases had no gene match. The CDR3 is 15 residues long. CDR1 is SEHNR and CDR2 is FQNEAQ in the germline V gene (reference sequence). The CDR3 reads CASSVRQGLSYEQYF. CDR3 in DNA: TGTGCCAGCAGCGTTAGACAGGGGTTGTCCTACGAGCAGTACTTC. Variable domain in full (rest from reference TRBV7-9 and TRBJ2-7): DTGVSQNPRHKITKRGQNVTFRCDPISEHNRLYWYRQTLGQGPEFLTYFQNEAQLEKSRLLSDRFSAERPKGSFSTLEIQRTEQGDSAMYLCASSVRQGLSYEQYFGPGTRLTVT.

This sequence joins TRBV19 and TRBJ2-1, with D perhaps matching TRBD2 (5 bases). The CDR3 loop spans 15 amino acids. The ends were cut back, 3 bases at V and 0 bases at J, with 9 bases in the middle. Germline V gene data show CDR1 as LNHDA and CDR2 as SQIVND (reference sequence). The DNA of the CDR3 is TGTGCCAGTAGTATTGATCGGGGCTCCTACAATGAGCAGTTCTTC. This codes for CASSIDRGSYNEQFF.

The rearrangement uses TRBV19 and TRBJ2-1; 7 nucleotides agree with TRBD2. J lost 0 bases, V lost 6 bases, and 11 bases had no gene match. The CDR3 extends over 17 amino acids. The germline V gene encodes CDR1 LNHDA and CDR2 SQIVND (reference sequence). The CDR3 spells CASSRWSGTSSYNEQFF. The DNA of the CDR3 is TGTGCCAGTAGCAGGTGGAGCGGGACGAGCTCCTACAATGAGCAGTTCTTC.

V gene TRBV19 combines with J gene TRBJ1-2; 9 nucleotides agree with TRBD1. Germline CDR1 reads LNHDA; CDR2 reads SQIVND (reference sequence). The V segment lost 6 bases and the J segment 8 bases; nucleotides outside the gene matches: 13. This CDR3 region has 15 residues. The CDR3 loop is CASRHSGQGRRGYTF. DNA for the CDR3: TGTGCCAGTAGGCACTCCGGACAGGGGCGGCGGGGCTACACCTTC.

This chain connects TRBV2 to TRBJ2-7, with 8 nucleotides matching TRBD2. V shed 2 bases and J 3 bases; nucleotides not matched to a gene: 3. Germline V gene data show CDR1 as SNHLY and CDR2 as FYNNEI. The CDR3 loop spans 14 amino acids. CDR3 in DNA: TGTGCCAGCAGTGAATTACTAGCGGACTACGAGCAGTACTTC. Translating gives CASSELLADYEQYF.

The V gene is TRBV5-4, the J gene TRBJ2-7; 7 bases agree with TRBD2. Germline values: CDR1 SGHNT, CDR2 YYREEE (reference sequence). The CDR3 runs 15 residues. V was pared by 10 bases and J by 1 base, with 14 bases of the junction left unmatched. The CDR3 bases are TGTGCCTCACACTCCGGGGGGATTGCATCCTACGAGCAGTACTTC. It is translated as CASHSGGIASYEQYF.

This clone was seen only once. J is TRBJ2-5 and V is TRBV4-1, with D maybe TRBD1 (6 bases). The end of the DNA aligns better with TRBJ2-7, so the J call may be wrong. The CDR3 is made up of 14 amino acids. Germline V gene lookup returns CDR1 MGHRA and CDR2 YSYEKL. The CDR3 loop reads CASTSFAGEHEQYF. CDR3 sequence (DNA): TGCGCCAGCACCTCATTCGCAGGGGAGCACGAGCAGTACTTC.